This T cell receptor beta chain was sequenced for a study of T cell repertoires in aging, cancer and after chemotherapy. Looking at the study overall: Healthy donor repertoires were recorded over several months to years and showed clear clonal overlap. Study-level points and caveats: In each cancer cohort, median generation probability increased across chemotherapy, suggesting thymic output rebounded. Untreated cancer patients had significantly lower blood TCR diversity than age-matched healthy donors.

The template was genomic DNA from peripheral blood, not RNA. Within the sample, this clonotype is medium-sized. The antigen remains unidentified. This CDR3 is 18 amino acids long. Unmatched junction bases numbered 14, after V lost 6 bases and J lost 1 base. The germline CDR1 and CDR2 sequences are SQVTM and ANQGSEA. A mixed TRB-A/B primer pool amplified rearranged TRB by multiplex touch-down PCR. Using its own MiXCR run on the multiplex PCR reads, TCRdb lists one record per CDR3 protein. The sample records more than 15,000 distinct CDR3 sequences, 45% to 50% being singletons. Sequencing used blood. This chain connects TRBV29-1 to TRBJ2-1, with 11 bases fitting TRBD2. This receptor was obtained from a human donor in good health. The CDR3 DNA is TGCAGCGTCGATAGTAGCCTAGCGGGAGGCGCGTCCTACAATGAGCAGTTCTTC. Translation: CSVDSSLAGGASYNEQFF.